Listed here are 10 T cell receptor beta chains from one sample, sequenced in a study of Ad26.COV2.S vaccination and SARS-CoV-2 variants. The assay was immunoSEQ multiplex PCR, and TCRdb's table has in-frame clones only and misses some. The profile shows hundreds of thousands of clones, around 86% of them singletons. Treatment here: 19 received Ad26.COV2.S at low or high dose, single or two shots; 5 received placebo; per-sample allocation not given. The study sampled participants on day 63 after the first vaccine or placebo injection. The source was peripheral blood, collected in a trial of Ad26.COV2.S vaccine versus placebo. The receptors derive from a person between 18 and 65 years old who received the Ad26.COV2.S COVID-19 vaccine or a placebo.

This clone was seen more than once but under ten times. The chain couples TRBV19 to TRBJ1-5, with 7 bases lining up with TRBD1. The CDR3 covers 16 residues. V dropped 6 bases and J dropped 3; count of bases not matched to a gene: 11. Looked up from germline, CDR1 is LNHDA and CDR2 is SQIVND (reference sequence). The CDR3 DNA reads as TGTGCCAGTAGCATTGCGTGGGACAGCACCAATCAGCCCCAGCATTTT. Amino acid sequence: CASSIAWDSTNQPQHF. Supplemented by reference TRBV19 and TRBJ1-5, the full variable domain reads DGGITQSPKYLFRKEGQNVTLSCEQNLNHDAMYWYRQDPGQGLRLIYYSQIVNDFQKGDIAEGYSVSREKKESFPLTVTSAQKNPTAFYLCASSIAWDSTNQPQHFGDGTRLSIL.

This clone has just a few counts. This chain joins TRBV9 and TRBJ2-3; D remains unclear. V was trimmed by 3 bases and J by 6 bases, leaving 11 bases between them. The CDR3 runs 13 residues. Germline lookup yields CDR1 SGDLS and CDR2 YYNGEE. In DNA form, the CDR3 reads TGTGCCAGCAGCGCTCCCCCACTGGATACGCAGTATTTT. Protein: CASSAPPLDTQYF.

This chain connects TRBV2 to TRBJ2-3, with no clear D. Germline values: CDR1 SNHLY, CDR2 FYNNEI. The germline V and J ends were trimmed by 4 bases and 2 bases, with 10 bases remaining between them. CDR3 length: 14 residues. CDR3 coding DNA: TGTGCCAGCAGTGCACTAACCGCCACAGATACGCAGTATTTT. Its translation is CASSALTATDTQYF.

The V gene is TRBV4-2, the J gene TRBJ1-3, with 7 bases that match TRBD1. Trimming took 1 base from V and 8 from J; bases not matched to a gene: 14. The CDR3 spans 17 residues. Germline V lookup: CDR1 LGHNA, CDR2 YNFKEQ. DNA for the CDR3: TGTGCCAGCAGCCAAGGGAGACAGGGACTAGGCCCGCACACCATATATTTT. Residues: CASSQGRQGLGPHTIYF.

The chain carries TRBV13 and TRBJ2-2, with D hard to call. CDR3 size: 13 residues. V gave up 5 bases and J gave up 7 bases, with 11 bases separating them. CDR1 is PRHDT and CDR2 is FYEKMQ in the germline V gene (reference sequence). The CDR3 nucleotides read TGTGCCAGCAGCCCGAAAGTGGGCGGGGAGCTGTTTTTT. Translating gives CASSPKVGGELFF. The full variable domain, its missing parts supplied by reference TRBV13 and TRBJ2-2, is AAGVIQSPRHLIKEKRETATLKCYPIPRHDTVYWYQQGPGQDPQFLISFYEKMQSDKGSIPDRFSAQQFSDYHSELNMSSLELGDSALYFCASSPKVGGELFFGEGSRLTVL.

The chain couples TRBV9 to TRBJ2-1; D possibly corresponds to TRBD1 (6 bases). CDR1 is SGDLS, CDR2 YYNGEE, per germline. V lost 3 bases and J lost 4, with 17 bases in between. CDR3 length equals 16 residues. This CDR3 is CASSAYPPGAYNEQFF. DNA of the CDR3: TGTGCCAGCAGCGCCTACCCCCCAGGGGCTTACAATGAGCAGTTCTTC.

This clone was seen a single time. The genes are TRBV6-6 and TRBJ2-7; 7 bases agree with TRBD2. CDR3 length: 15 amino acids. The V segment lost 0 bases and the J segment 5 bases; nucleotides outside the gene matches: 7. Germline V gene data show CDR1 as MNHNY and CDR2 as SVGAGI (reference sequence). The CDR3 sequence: CASSYSVARGDEQYF. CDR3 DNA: TGTGCCAGCAGTTACTCGGTTGCACGGGGGGACGAGCAGTACTTC.

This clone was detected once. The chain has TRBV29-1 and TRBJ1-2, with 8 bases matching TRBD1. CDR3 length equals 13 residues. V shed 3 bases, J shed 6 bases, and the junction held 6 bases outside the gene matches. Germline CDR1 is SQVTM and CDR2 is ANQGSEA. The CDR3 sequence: CSVDGQGSDGYTF. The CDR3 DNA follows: TGCAGCGTTGATGGACAGGGAAGTGATGGCTACACCTTC.

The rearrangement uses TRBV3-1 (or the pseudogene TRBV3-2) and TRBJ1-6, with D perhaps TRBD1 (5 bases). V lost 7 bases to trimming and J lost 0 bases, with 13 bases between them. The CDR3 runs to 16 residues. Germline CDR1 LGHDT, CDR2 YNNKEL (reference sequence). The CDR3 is CASNSRQSSYNSPLHF. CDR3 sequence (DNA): TGTGCCAGCAACTCAAGACAGAGCTCCTATAATTCACCCCTCCACTTT.

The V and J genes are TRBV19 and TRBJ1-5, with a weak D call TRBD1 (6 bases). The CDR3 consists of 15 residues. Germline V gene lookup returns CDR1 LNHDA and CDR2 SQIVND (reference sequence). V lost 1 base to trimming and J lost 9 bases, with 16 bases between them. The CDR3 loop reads CASSIAHRVHGPQHF. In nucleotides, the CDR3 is TGTGCCAGTAGTATAGCTCACAGGGTACACGGGCCCCAGCATTTT.